The 2 T cell receptor beta chains given below trace back to one sample, sequenced in a study of shared clonotypes between healthy human individuals. Libraries were prepared by immunoSEQ multiplex PCR; TCRdb keeps only in-frame clonotypes and omits some of them. The sample yields a few million clones, around 92% seen once. Source material: naive CD4+ T cells from PBMCs. Sample subset: CD45RA+ positively selected. These receptor sequences come from a man between 18 and 35 years old in good health. Some clones in this sample may be carry-over from other donors' samples.

This rearrangement joins TRBV6-5 to TRBJ2-5; a possible D gene is TRBD1 (6 bases). The last part of the DNA fits TRBJ2-7 better; the J call may be wrong. Germline CDR1 and CDR2: MNHEY and SVGAGI. This CDR3 has 13 amino acids. CDR3 region: CASRPGQHYEQYF. The CDR3 bases are TGTGCCAGCAGACCGGGACAACACTACGAGCAGTACTTC.

With respect to this clone: At the DNA level, this CDR3 is encoded by other sequences in the same sample as well. The CDR3 here is CASSKQLYEQYF. The CDR3 DNA reads as TGTGCCAGCAGTAAACAGCTGTACGAGCAGTACTTC. The chain recombines TRBV2 with TRBJ2-7; no firm D call. Deletions cut 5 bases from V and 4 bases from J, with 9 bases between. The CDR3 contains 12 residues. From germline, CDR1 is SNHLY and CDR2 FYNNEI.